This is a list of T cell receptor beta chains from one sample in a study of CD8+ T cells in alopecia areata. This table comes from immunoSEQ multiplex PCR, and its TCRdb copy is limited to in-frame clones, with some not included. The sample lists about 74,000 clones; approximately 29% were seen once. The starting material was CD8+ T cells sorted from blood, obtained at week 4, from a patient treated with tofacitinib. Source of these receptors: a human donor with alopecia areata. Both conserved end residues are part of each CDR3. A D gene is named only where the DNA matches it firmly. Where a row states a size, it is once, few, many or the class of an expanded clone; other rows omit it.

j_call,clone_size,v_call,d_call,cdr3_aa,cdr3_nt
TRBJ1-1,-,TRBV5-1,-,CASSLGFSVNTEAFF,TGCGCCAGCAGCTTGGGTTTTTCGGTGAACACTGAAGCTTTCTTT
TRBJ1-1,many,TRBV7-9,-,CASSLARQHTEAFF,TGTGCCAGCAGCTTAGCGAGACAGCATACCGAAGCTTTCTTT
TRBJ2-7,-,TRBV28,-,CASSLPVRYEQYF,TGTGCCAGCAGTTTACCAGTAAGGTACGAGCAGTACTTC
TRBJ2-5,few,TRBV5-1,-,CASSLNQETQYF,TGCGCCAGCAGCTTAAACCAAGAGACCCAGTACTTC
TRBJ2-7,-,TRBV27,-,CASSLGGYEQYF,TGTGCCAGCAGCCTAGGGGGGTACGAGCAGTACTTC
TRBJ2-7,-,TRBV27,-,CASSHRGGSMYYEQYF,TGTGCCAGCAGCCACAGGGGAGGGAGTATGTACTACGAGCAGTACTTC
TRBJ2-7,-,TRBV29-1,TRBD2,CSVEDPTVAGDSYEQYF,TGCAGCGTTGAAGACCCCACGGTAGCGGGAGATTCCTACGAGCAGTACTTC
TRBJ2-5,-,TRBV4-1,-,CASSLFPGRNQETQYF,TGCGCCAGCAGCCTTTTCCCGGGACGGAATCAAGAGACCCAGTACTTC
TRBJ2-1,many,TRBV4-2,TRBD2,CASSQVASGSLSGGNEQFF,TGTGCCAGCAGCCAAGTAGCTAGCGGGAGCTTATCGGGCGGGAATGAGCAGTTCTTC
TRBJ2-7,few,TRBV2,TRBD1,CASSEPGTGGPSNPYEQYF,TGTGCCAGCAGTGAACCCGGGACAGGGGGCCCCTCAAACCCCTACGAGCAGTACTTC
TRBJ2-5,-,TRBV7-2,-,CASSPKVARQETQYF,TGTGCCAGCAGCCCCAAGGTAGCTAGGCAAGAGACCCAGTACTTC